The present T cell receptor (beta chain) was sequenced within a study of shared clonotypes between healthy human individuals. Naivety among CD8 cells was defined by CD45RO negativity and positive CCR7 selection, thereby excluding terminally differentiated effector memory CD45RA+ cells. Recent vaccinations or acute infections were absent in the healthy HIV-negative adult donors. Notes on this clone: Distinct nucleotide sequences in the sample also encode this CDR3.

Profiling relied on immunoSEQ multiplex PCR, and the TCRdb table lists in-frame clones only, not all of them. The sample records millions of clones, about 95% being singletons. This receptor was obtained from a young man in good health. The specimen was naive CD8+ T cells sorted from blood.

The CDR3 spells CASSLGTGELFF. The CDR3 DNA is TGTGCCAGCAGCCTAGGGACCGGGGAGCTGTTTTTT. The chain links TRBV11-2 to TRBJ2-2; D ambiguous. V gave up 5 bases and J gave up 5 bases, with 6 bases separating them. Germline lookup yields CDR1 SGHAT and CDR2 FQNNGV. This CDR3 spans 12 amino acids.